This entry lists 22 T cell receptor beta chains sequenced from one sample in a study of shared clonotypes between healthy human individuals. The assay was immunoSEQ multiplex PCR, and TCRdb's table has in-frame clones only and misses some. The sample carries fewer than 650,000 clones, 70% to 80% recorded once. Input material: PBMCs. These receptors originate from a woman in her thirties or forties in good health. Some clones in this sample may be carry-over from other donors' samples.

The chain couples TRBV28 to TRBJ1-1; no firm D call. CDR1 and CDR2 from the germline V gene are MDHEN and SYDVKM. Trimming stripped 2 bases from V and 0 bases from J, with 4 bases between. The length of the CDR3 is 13 residues. DNA for the CDR3: TGTGCCAGCAGTTTAACCATGAACACTGAAGCTTTCTTT. Its translation: CASSLTMNTEAFF.

The V gene is TRBV4-2, the J gene TRBJ2-3; 9 bases line up with TRBD2. Germline V CDR1 and CDR2: LGHNA, YNFKEQ. This CDR3 spans 20 amino acids. The junction had 16 bases not matched to a gene; V was cut back by 1 base and J by 2 bases. The CDR3 DNA reads as TGTGCCAGCAGCCAAGGCCGCGGTAGCGGGAGTATTGGGAACACAGATACGCAGTATTTT. This translates into CASSQGRGSGSIGNTDTQYF.

The V and J genes are TRBV19 and TRBJ1-5; D gene ambiguous. The CDR3 consists of 12 residues. Germline-derived CDR1 and CDR2 are LNHDA and SQIVND (reference sequence). The CDR3 region is CATSYSNQPQHF. DNA for the CDR3: TGTGCGACATCTTATAGCAATCAGCCCCAGCATTTT. Based on the CDR3 plus reference TRBV19 and TRBJ1-5, the full variable domain is DGGITQSPKYLFRKEGQNVTLSCEQNLNHDAMYWYRQDPGQGLRLIYYSQIVNDFQKGDIAEGYSVSREKKESFPLTVTSAQKNPTAFYLCATSYSNQPQHFGDGTRLSIL.

The chain couples TRBV11-2 to TRBJ2-7; D is unresolved. The V and J ends lost 1 base and 1 base respectively, with 5 bases between them. Per the germline V gene, CDR1 is SGHAT and CDR2 is FQNNGV. The CDR3 is 13 amino acids. The CDR3 coding sequence is TGTGCCAGCAGCTTAGTCGGGTCCTACGAGCAGTACTTC. This sequence encodes CASSLVGSYEQYF.

This clone is a singleton in its sample. The junction departs from the called germline gene at one end, perhaps through a read error. The chain carries TRBV5-4 and TRBJ1-5, with D unresolved. The CDR3 consists of 19 residues. Germline CDR1 SGHNT, CDR2 YYREEE (reference sequence). As DNA, the CDR3 is TGTGCCAGCAGCTGCGGGCGGATCGGGCCCTTTTATAGCAATCGGCCCCAGCATTTT. This sequence encodes CASSCGRIGPFYSNRPQHF.

This sequence joins TRBV5-8 and TRBJ2-3; 9 bases fit TRBD2. The CDR3 is made up of 19 amino acids. V was clipped by 4 bases and J by 0 bases; unmatched bases: 15. The germline gives CDR1 SGHTS, CDR2 YDEGEE. The CDR3 is CASSQGSGSFQRSTDTQYF. The DNA of the CDR3 is TGTGCCAGCAGCCAGGGTAGCGGGAGTTTCCAACGTAGCACAGATACGCAGTATTTT.

The J gene is TRBJ2-5, the V gene TRBV2; D may correspond to TRBD1 or TRBD2 (10 bases each). The closer fit of TRBJ2-7 to the DNA end suggests the J call may be wrong. This CDR3 comprises 21 residues. Germline V gene data show CDR1 as SNHLY and CDR2 as FYNNEI. The CDR3 nucleotides read TGTGCCAGCTCGTTAGACAGGGGGCCTCCCGGGCTAGCGGGAGCCCTCTACGAGCAGTACTTC. Translating it yields CASSLDRGPPGLAGALYEQYF.

The chain is built from TRBV4-2 and TRBJ2-1; 8 nucleotides match TRBD2. Germline CDR1 reads LGHNA; CDR2 reads YNFKEQ. The V gene end was trimmed by 0 bases and the J gene end by 9 bases; junction bases not matched to a gene: 4. This CDR3 is built from 14 residues. CDR3 DNA sequence: TGTGCCAGCAGCCAAGACCGGACTAGCTTTGAGCAGTTCTTC. This encodes CASSQDRTSFEQFF.

This clone came up once. This rearrangement joins TRBV10-3 to TRBJ1-2; TRBD1 matches at 8 bases. The CDR3 is made up of 12 amino acids. Germline V gene sequence: CDR1 ENHRY, CDR2 SYGVKD. Trimming took 10 bases from V and 6 from J; bases not matched to a gene: 7. The DNA of the CDR3 is TGTGCCACAGACAGGGGACCGGATGGCTACACCTTC. It is translated as CATDRGPDGYTF.

The gene calls are TRBV7-9 and TRBJ2-7; D may be TRBD2 (6 bases). The CDR3 covers 16 residues. Germline V CDR1 and CDR2: SEHNR, FQNEAQ (reference sequence). V lost 5 bases to trimming and J lost 2 bases, with 19 bases between them. CDR3 sequence: CASSPGGTVAPYEQYF. In nucleotides, the CDR3 is TGTGCCAGCAGCCCCGGGGGTACGGTCGCGCCCTACGAGCAGTACTTC. The full variable domain, with the rest looked up from reference TRBV7-9 and TRBJ2-7, is DTGVSQNPRHKITKRGQNVTFRCDPISEHNRLYWYRQTLGQGPEFLTYFQNEAQLEKSRLLSDRFSAERPKGSFSTLEIQRTEQGDSAMYLCASSPGGTVAPYEQYFGPGTRLTVT.

There are a few counts of this clone. The CDR3 spells CSVGLGRDYDEQYF. The CDR3 region has the DNA TGCAGCGTTGGCCTAGGCCGGGACTACGACGAGCAGTACTTC. This chain connects TRBV29-1 to TRBJ2-7; 7 positions agree with TRBD2. Germline CDR1 is SQVTM and CDR2 is ANQGSEA. CDR3 length: 14 amino acids. With 4 bases clipped from V and 5 bases from J, the junction kept 11 bases outside the gene matches.

Concerning this clone: Here the CDR3 omits its conserved ending phenylalanine or tryptophan, so a read error is the likely source. The CDR3 DNA sequence: TGCGCCAGCAGCCAAGAAGTTGGAGGTGGCTACACCCTC. Translated, it gives CASSQEVGGGYTL. The chain combines TRBV4-1 with TRBJ1-2; no clear D gene. With 0 bases removed from V and 7 bases from J, the gap between germline ends came to 9 bases. The CDR3 spans 13 residues. Germline V lookup: CDR1 MGHRA, CDR2 YSYEKL.

On this clone: Given a far larger clone just one base away, this is likely a sequencing read error. Within the sample, other DNA sequences also encode this same CDR3. The chain combines TRBV30 with TRBJ2-2, with D uncertain. Germline CDR1 GTSNPN, CDR2 SVGIG (reference sequence). Deletions cut 3 bases from V and 2 bases from J, with 10 bases between. The CDR3 sequence is 14 residues long. DNA for the CDR3: TGTGCCTGGAGCCTCGGACCAAACACCGGGGAGCTGTTTTTT. Translating gives CAWSLGPNTGELFF.

Turning to this clone: This specimen includes other DNA sequences encoding the same CDR3. The V call is TRBV9, the J call TRBJ2-2; 7 nucleotides align to TRBD2. Trimming removed 2 bases from V and 0 bases from J; junction bases left unmatched: 1. This CDR3 has 15 residues. CDR1 is SGDLS, CDR2 YYNGEE, per germline. CDR3 protein: CASSVGGANTGELFF. For the CDR3, the DNA is TGTGCCAGCAGCGTTGGGGGGGCGAACACCGGGGAGCTGTTTTTT.

The rearrangement uses TRBV18 and TRBJ1-5, with no clear D. CDR1 is KGHSH, CDR2 LQKENI, per germline. This CDR3 is built from 13 residues. V lost 2 bases and J lost 7, with 9 bases in between. The CDR3 loop reads CASSPSGYQPQHF. CDR3 sequence (DNA): TGTGCCAGCTCACCATCAGGTTACCAGCCCCAGCATTTT.

J is TRBJ1-2 and V is TRBV7-9; a weak D match, TRBD1 (5 bases). The V and J ends lost 4 bases and 8 bases respectively, with 14 bases between them. CDR3 length: 13 residues. Germline CDR1 is SEHNR and CDR2 is FQNEAQ (reference sequence). For the CDR3, the DNA is TGTGCCAGCAGCTACGGACACCCCTTGGGCTACACCTTC. This codes for CASSYGHPLGYTF.

V and J are TRBV11-3 and TRBJ2-5; D is possibly TRBD2 (6 bases). Germline assignment: CDR1 SGHNT and CDR2 YENEEA. V dropped 2 bases and J dropped 4 bases, with 11 bases sitting between them. This CDR3 spans 14 amino acids. The CDR3: CASSLSGVTETQYF. As DNA, the CDR3 is TGTGCCAGCAGCTTATCGGGAGTGACAGAGACCCAGTACTTC.

Many counts were recorded for this clone. The V and J genes are TRBV5-6 and TRBJ2-5; weak D call: TRBD2 (5 bases). Gene TRBJ2-7 matches the end of the DNA better, so the J call may be wrong. The CDR3 totals 14 residues. Germline V gene sequence: CDR1 SGHDT, CDR2 YYEEEE. CDR3 in DNA: TGTGCCAGCAGCCCCGGGGAGTTTGCCTCCGAGCAGTACTTC. This sequence encodes CASSPGEFASEQYF.

CDR3 in amino acids: CASSSLAGEDTQYF. CDR3 DNA sequence: TGTGCCAGCAGTTCCCTAGCGGGAGAAGATACGCAGTATTTT. The gene calls are TRBV27 and TRBJ2-3; 10 positions match TRBD2. The trim removed 4 bases at V and 5 bases at J, leaving 3 bases unmatched. CDR3 length: 14 residues. CDR1 and CDR2 from the germline V gene are MNHEY and SMNVEV (reference sequence).

The chain uses TRBV9 and TRBJ1-1; D not certain. Deletions cut 6 bases from V and 1 base from J, with 19 bases between. The CDR3 has 16 residues. CDR1 and CDR2 from the germline V gene are SGDLS and YYNGEE. The CDR3 sequence is CASTPTREGRNTEAFF. CDR3 DNA: TGTGCCAGCACCCCTACGAGGGAGGGTAGGAACACTGAAGCTTTCTTT.

The V call is TRBV11-3, the J call TRBJ2-3; D is possibly TRBD2 (5 bases). Per germline, CDR1 SGHNT and CDR2 YENEEA. The CDR3 contains 13 residues. Between the trimmed V and J ends, which lost 3 bases and 5 bases, there was a span of 9 bases. The CDR3 bases are TGTGCCAGCAGCTTTAATGGAGGAGATACGCAGTATTTT. This sequence encodes CASSFNGGDTQYF. Looking up the rest from reference TRBV11-3 and TRBJ2-3 gives the full variable domain: EAGVVQSPRYKIIEKKQPVAFWCNPISGHNTLYWYLQNLGQGPELLIRYENEEAVDDSQLPKDRFSAERLKGVDSTLKIQPAELGDSAVYLCASSFNGGDTQYFGPGTRLTVL.

This chain uses TRBV7-2 with TRBJ2-4; tentatively, D is TRBD2 (6 bases). The germline V gene encodes CDR1 SGHTA and CDR2 FQGNSA. Trimming stripped 4 bases from V and 2 bases from J, with 9 bases between. The CDR3 is made up of 14 amino acids. The CDR3, as DNA: TGTGCCAGCAGCTCCGGGGGATCCAAAAACATTCAGTACTTC. Amino acids: CASSSGGSKNIQYF.